This passage covers 19 T cell receptor beta chains from one sample sequenced in a study of T cells after posttransplantation cyclophosphamide. Assay used: immunoSEQ multiplex PCR; TCRdb lists only in-frame clones, some missing. The sample contains some 2,500 clones, roughly four fifths of which appear only once. Sequenced material: PBMCs. The receptors were gathered from a man aged 25 to 40 with a blood cancer, CMV-positive, and with a related stem cell donor.

This clone was found a few times. The chain employs TRBV28 and TRBJ1-1; 7 bases map to TRBD1. The CDR3 is made up of 14 amino acids. With 2 bases clipped from V and 4 bases from J, the junction kept 4 bases outside the gene matches. Germline V lookup: CDR1 MDHEN, CDR2 SYDVKM. DNA of the CDR3: TGTGCCAGCAGTTTAAACCAGGGGGTCACTGAAGCTTTCTTT. It yields the protein CASSLNQGVTEAFF.

The V and J genes are TRBV29-1 and TRBJ1-1; the match to TRBD1 covers 10 bases. Losses at the gene ends were 7 bases for V and 3 bases for J; bases not matched to a gene: 2. The CDR3 is 12 residues long. Germline-derived CDR1 and CDR2 are SQVTM and ANQGSEA. The DNA for the CDR3 is TGCAGCGGCGGGACAGGGGACACTGAAGCTTTCTTT. This translates into CSGGTGDTEAFF.

This rearrangement joins TRBV7-2 to TRBJ1-6, with 11 bases identical to TRBD1. V was pared by 5 bases and J by 7 bases, with 7 bases of the junction left unmatched. The V gene's germline CDR1 is SGHTA and CDR2 FQGNSA. The CDR3 is 16 amino acids. CDR3 DNA: TGTGCCAGCAGCCGGGGACAGGGGGTAAAAAATTCACCCCTCCACTTT. Residues: CASSRGQGVKNSPLHF. The full variable domain, in which reference TRBV7-2 and TRBJ1-6 provide the parts outside the CDR3, is GAGVSQSPSNKVTEKGKDVELRCDPISGHTALYWYRQSLGQGLEFLIYFQGNSAPDKSGLPSDRFSAERTGGSVSTLTIQRTQQEDSAVYLCASSRGQGVKNSPLHFGNGTRLTVT.

This chain uses TRBV7-2 with TRBJ2-7; TRBD2 is a possible D gene (5 bases). The V and J ends lost 3 bases and 5 bases respectively, with 14 bases between them. Germline V gene sequence: CDR1 SGHTA, CDR2 FQGNSA. The CDR3 is made up of 14 amino acids. CDR3 sequence reads: CASSFQRPPNEQYF. In DNA form, the CDR3 reads TGTGCCAGCAGCTTCCAGCGGCCACCCAACGAGCAGTACTTC.

Points on this clone: Other nucleotide sequences in the sample specify the same CDR3. V is TRBV4-1 and J is TRBJ2-1; 12 bases are shared with TRBD1. Trimming removed 2 bases from V and 9 bases from J; junction bases left unmatched: 5. The CDR3 covers 15 residues. Germline V CDR1 and CDR2: MGHRA, YSYEKL. CDR3 DNA sequence: TGCGCCAGCAGCCAACTGGGACAGGGGGCCGGTGAGCAGTTCTTC. Protein product: CASSQLGQGAGEQFF.

The chain joins TRBV18 to TRBJ2-2; possibly TRBD1 for D (5 bases). The length of the CDR3 is 14 residues. CDR1 is KGHSH, CDR2 LQKENI, per germline. V dropped 1 base and J dropped 3 bases, with 6 bases sitting between them. CDR3 loop: CASSPQGHTGELFF. The DNA of the CDR3 is TGTGCCAGCTCACCACAGGGGCACACCGGGGAGCTGTTTTTT.

This rearrangement joins TRBV18 to TRBJ2-1; TRBD1 matches at 7 bases. The CDR3 is 16 residues long. Germline V gives CDR1 KGHSH, CDR2 LQKENI. The V and J ends lost 4 bases and 3 bases, in that order; junction bases with no gene match: 9. The CDR3 DNA reads TGTGCCAGCTCACGACGACAGGGTAACAACTACAATGAGCAGTTCTTC. It codes for CASSRRQGNNYNEQFF.

In this sample, this clone turned up a few times. This chain connects TRBV5-6 to TRBJ1-2; D is possibly TRBD1 (5 bases). There are 13 residues in the CDR3. Germline-derived CDR1 and CDR2 are SGHDT and YYEEEE. Trimming stripped 3 bases from V and 2 bases from J, with 8 bases between. The CDR3 loop reads CASSYTGNYGYTF. The CDR3 nucleotides read TGTGCCAGCAGCTACACAGGAAACTATGGCTACACCTTC.

This rearrangement joins TRBV9 to TRBJ2-1, with TRBD2 identical over 11 bases. This CDR3 is built from 18 residues. Germline CDR1 and CDR2: SGDLS and YYNGEE. V trimming: 4 bases; J trimming: 0 bases; junction bases outside the gene matches: 9. This chain's CDR3 is CASSRTSGFIGSYNEQFF. DNA for the CDR3: TGTGCCAGCAGCCGGACTAGCGGGTTCATCGGCTCCTACAATGAGCAGTTCTTC.

The chain carries TRBV6-5 and TRBJ2-1, with D perhaps matching TRBD1 (5 bases). Germline V gene sequence: CDR1 MNHEY, CDR2 SVGAGI. CDR3 length equals 14 residues. The V end was cut by 7 bases, the J end by 0 bases, with 10 bases between. The CDR3 bases are TGTGCCAGCAAACGACAGAGCTCCTACAATGAGCAGTTCTTC. It translates to CASKRQSSYNEQFF.

As regards this clone: At one end, the junction sequence differs from germline, possibly due to a read error. Written as DNA, the CDR3 is TGTGCCAGCAGCTTAGCGTACGGGGGTGGGGCGGTCTTC. Amino acid sequence: CASSLAYGGGAVF. This sequence joins TRBV7-2 and TRBJ2-1; TRBD2 is a possible D gene (6 bases). CDR3 length: 13 residues. Germline CDR1 and CDR2: SGHTA and FQGNSA. Full variable domain (remainder filled in from reference TRBV7-2 and TRBJ2-1): GAGVSQSPSNKVTEKGKDVELRCDPISGHTALYWYRQSLGQGLEFLIYFQGNSAPDKSGLPSDRFSAERTGGSVSTLTIQRTQQEDSAVYLCASSLAYGGGAVFGPGTRLTVL.

The chain combines TRBV7-9 with TRBJ2-1, with D hard to call. The V and J ends lost 5 bases and 9 bases respectively, with 5 bases between them. Germline values: CDR1 SEHNR, CDR2 FQNEAQ (reference sequence). CDR3 length: 10 amino acids. The CDR3 loop reads CASSLGEQFF. DNA of the CDR3: TGTGCCAGCAGCCTCGGTGAGCAGTTCTTC.

The chain links TRBV28 to TRBJ2-3; D possibly corresponds to TRBD1 (5 bases). The CDR3 consists of 15 residues. V lost 3 bases, J lost 4 bases, and 14 bases lay in between. Germline CDR1 is MDHEN and CDR2 is SYDVKM. The DNA for the CDR3 is TGTGCCAGCAGTTTTATTTGGACATCCTCAGATACGCAGTATTTT. It specifies CASSFIWTSSDTQYF.

CDR3 residues: CASGYREMVYNEQFF. CDR3 nucleotide sequence: TGTGCCAGCGGATACCGGGAGATGGTGTACAATGAGCAGTTCTTC. The chain couples TRBV13 to TRBJ2-1, with D possibly matching TRBD2 (6 bases). Deletions cut 8 bases from V and 4 bases from J, with 18 bases between. Germline V gene lookup returns CDR1 PRHDT and CDR2 FYEKMQ (reference sequence). There are 15 residues in the CDR3.

V gene TRBV5-1 combines with J gene TRBJ2-3; 8 positions agree with TRBD2. The CDR3 contains 15 residues. V dropped 5 bases and J dropped 3; count of bases not matched to a gene: 8. Looked up from germline, CDR1 is SGHRS and CDR2 is YFSETQ. CDR3 amino acids: CASRTSGGRTDTQYF. CDR3 bases: TGCGCCAGCAGAACCTCGGGGGGGAGGACAGATACGCAGTATTTT. Full variable domain (outside the CDR3, taken from reference TRBV5-1 and TRBJ2-3): KAGVTQTPRYLIKTRGQQVTLSCSPISGHRSVSWYQQTPGQGLQFLFEYFSETQRNKGNFPGRFSGRQFSNSRSEMNVSTLELGDSALYLCASRTSGGRTDTQYFGPGTRLTVL.

Only a few counts were recorded for this clone. CDR3 DNA: TGTGCCAGCAGTATGACAGGACCGAATCAGCCCCAGCATTTT. This translates into CASSMTGPNQPQHF. The chain recombines TRBV28 with TRBJ1-5; tentative D call: TRBD1 (6 bases). This CDR3 is 14 amino acids long. Germline-derived CDR1 and CDR2 are MDHEN and SYDVKM. V lost 5 bases and J lost 4, with 12 bases in between.

This chain links TRBV7-9 with TRBJ2-2; D is perhaps TRBD1 (6 bases). The CDR3 spans 14 residues. Deletions cut 5 bases from V and 5 bases from J, with 12 bases between. CDR1 and CDR2 from the germline V gene are SEHNR and FQNEAQ (reference sequence). Here the CDR3 reads CASSLRQVTGELFF. The CDR3 DNA follows: TGTGCCAGCAGCCTACGACAGGTGACCGGGGAGCTGTTTTTT. The variable domain in full, with the rest retrieved from reference TRBV7-9 and TRBJ2-2, is DTGVSQNPRHKITKRGQNVTFRCDPISEHNRLYWYRQTLGQGPEFLTYFQNEAQLEKSRLLSDRFSAERPKGSFSTLEIQRTEQGDSAMYLCASSLRQVTGELFFGEGSRLTVL.

Only a few counts were recorded for this clone. The chain couples TRBV2 to TRBJ2-7; 11 nucleotides align to TRBD2. This CDR3 contains 15 residues. Germline V gene data show CDR1 as SNHLY and CDR2 as FYNNEI. Germline trimming cut 4 bases from V and 2 bases from J; bases unmatched to any gene: 4. CDR3 sequence: CASSGRTSGPYEQYF. CDR3 in DNA: TGTGCCAGCAGTGGCAGGACTAGCGGGCCCTACGAGCAGTACTTC.

This chain links TRBV27 with TRBJ1-1; D is undetermined. Trimming took 5 bases from V and 1 from J, leaving 8 bases between them. The germline V gene has CDR1 MNHEY and CDR2 SMNVEV (reference sequence). This CDR3 has 13 residues. CDR3 in DNA: TGTGCCAGCAGTATCCGGGGGAACACTGAAGCTTTCTTT. It encodes CASSIRGNTEAFF.